This T cell receptor (beta chain) was sequenced in a study of technical replicates of blood from several donors. The assay was immunoSEQ multiplex PCR, and TCRdb's table has in-frame clones only and misses some. The repertoire has around 80,000 clones, roughly 94% of them found once; the top ten carry 0.39%. Material for sequencing was T cells isolated from PBMCs. This receptor was identified in a human donor in good health.

Written as DNA, the CDR3 is TGTGCCTGGAGTGTAAATTGGGGGGTAACTGAAGCTTTCTTT. Translation: CAWSVNWGVTEAFF. This rearrangement joins TRBV30 to TRBJ1-1, with TRBD1 as a possible D gene (5 bases). The V gene's germline CDR1 is GTSNPN and CDR2 SVGIG (reference sequence). Between the trimmed V and J ends, which lost 0 bases and 5 bases, there was a span of 13 bases. This CDR3 has 14 amino acids.